The 10 T cell receptor beta chains reported below all come from one sample, sequenced in a study of prognosis after radiotherapy for stage I lung cancer. Two rounds of multiplex PCR amplified TCR beta CDR3 from genomic DNA. Primers specific to each TRBV and TRBJ gene drove first-round PCR. Using its own MiXCR run on the multiplex PCR reads, TCRdb lists one record per CDR3 protein. This table has approximately 17,000 distinct CDR3 sequences, around 42% appearing once. The sample consisted of PBMCs, taken before or after stereotactic body radiation therapy (not recorded which). These receptors all stem from a donor aged 50 or older with non-small cell lung cancer.

Regarding this clonotype: The germline gene is not matched at one end of the junction; a read error may be the cause. The chain carries TRBV19 and TRBJ2-7; D may match TRBD1 or TRBD2 (5 bases each). The CDR3 is made up of 14 amino acids. Germline CDR1 LNHDA, CDR2 SQIVND (reference sequence). The CDR3 sequence is CASKGTVRSYEEYF. DNA for the CDR3: TGTGCCAGTAAAGGGACGGTGAGATCCTACGAGGAGTACTTC.

This clonotype was seen ten or more times. The J gene is TRBJ1-2, the V gene TRBV14; TRBD1 might be the D (5 bases). CDR1 is SGHDN and CDR2 is FVKESK in the germline V gene. The CDR3 length is 13 residues. Trimming took off 4 bases at V and 4 bases at J, with 10 bases between the two ends. DNA for the CDR3: TGTGCCAGCAGCCGTTCAGGGCCCTATGGCTACACCTTC. It is translated as CASSRSGPYGYTF.

In its sample, this clonotype ranks as medium-sized (0.01 to 0.1%). The chain carries TRBV15 and TRBJ1-5; D perhaps matches TRBD1 (6 bases). The CDR3 spans 13 residues. V was cut by 5 bases and J by 8 bases, with 13 bases left in between. The germline gives CDR1 LNHNV, CDR2 YYDKDF (reference sequence). CDR3: CATSGTGREPQHF. The DNA of the CDR3 is TGTGCCACCAGCGGCACAGGGCGGGAGCCCCAGCATTTT.

The chain uses TRBV2 and TRBJ1-2; 9 nucleotides line up with TRBD1. From germline, CDR1 is SNHLY and CDR2 FYNNEI. The CDR3 has 13 amino acids. V was pared by 7 bases and J by 9 bases, with 9 bases of the junction left unmatched. CDR3 region: CASTTQGAHSYTF. The CDR3 coding sequence is TGTGCCAGCACTACACAGGGGGCGCACAGCTACACCTTC.

With regard to this clonotype: This may be a read error: a much more frequent sequence differs by one nucleotide. The CDR3 DNA reads as TGTGCCAGCAGCTCTACTAGAGGGCCTGAGCAGTTCTTC. It encodes CASSSTRGPEQFF. The chain carries TRBV7-2 and TRBJ2-1; tentative D call: TRBD2 (5 bases). The CDR3 length is 13 residues. Trimming shortened V by 4 bases and J by 9 bases, and 13 bases separated the two germline ends. Looked up from germline, CDR1 is SGHTA and CDR2 is FQGNSA.

The rearrangement links TRBV27 to TRBJ2-7; D may be TRBD1 (6 bases). CDR1 is MNHEY, CDR2 SMNVEV, per germline (reference sequence). Trimming pared 6 bases from V and 7 bases from J, leaving 25 bases between. The CDR3 contains 16 residues. The CDR3 bases are TGTGCCAGCAGCCGTGCGGGCGTGACAGGAAAAGGTGAGCAGTACTTC. Translating gives CASSRAGVTGKGEQYF.

In this sample, this clonotype is medium-sized (0.01 to 0.1%). The chain joins TRBV6-1 to TRBJ2-2, with TRBD2 matching over 7 bases. V dropped 5 bases and J dropped 0; count of bases not matched to a gene: 6. This CDR3 is built from 16 residues. CDR1 is MNHNS, CDR2 SASEGT, per germline. CDR3 in amino acids: CASSKRGGTNTGELFF. CDR3 DNA sequence: TGTGCCAGCAGTAAACGCGGGGGTACGAACACCGGGGAGCTGTTTTTT.

This chain uses TRBV6-1 with TRBJ2-3, with TRBD2 identical over 12 bases. This CDR3 contains 19 residues. The ends lost 7 bases at V and 0 bases at J; junction bases unmatched: 14. CDR1 and CDR2 (germline): MNHNS, SASEGT. CDR3 region: CASKGTSGSSTHSTDTQYF. The DNA for the CDR3 is TGTGCCAGCAAGGGGACTAGCGGGTCCTCGACCCATAGCACAGATACGCAGTATTTT.

This chain joins TRBV5-1 and TRBJ2-1, with 7 bases lining up with TRBD1. The junction had 13 bases not matched to a gene; V was cut back by 2 bases and J by 8 bases. Germline V gene sequence: CDR1 SGHRS, CDR2 YFSETQ. There are 16 residues in the CDR3. The CDR3 loop is CASSLEQGSRTDEQFF. DNA for the CDR3: TGCGCCAGCAGCTTAGAACAGGGGTCCCGAACGGATGAGCAGTTCTTC.

This clonotype occurred many times. The gene calls are TRBV24-1 and TRBJ2-5; the D is unclear. The CDR3 totals 17 residues. In germline, CDR1 is KGHDR, CDR2 SFDVKD. V dropped 3 bases and J dropped 0 bases, with 16 bases sitting between them. The CDR3 bases are TGTGCCACCAGTGATCCGAACCCGGATATAAACCAAGAGACCCAGTACTTC. Its translation: CATSDPNPDINQETQYF.